This T cell receptor (beta chain) appears in the sequencing data of a study of T-cell reconstitution after alpha-beta-depleted transplantation in children. Unique molecular identifiers were built into the TCRbeta library. One entry per CDR3 protein, called by TCRdb with MiXCR from the PCR reads. The sample has over 550,000 distinct CDR3 sequences, roughly a tenth seen once; the top ten hold less than 5%. This clonotype was observed a few times. The V gene end was trimmed by 7 bases and the J gene end by 3 bases; junction bases not matched to a gene: 12. The V gene's germline CDR1 is GTSNPN and CDR2 SVGIG (reference sequence). This CDR3 contains 15 residues.

This specimen consisted of PBMCs from the stem cell graft donor, obtained from the stem cell graft. The chain recombines TRBV30 with TRBJ2-3; 8 bases agree with TRBD1. The source of this sequence is a human donor who donated a stem cell graft to a child with acute myeloid leukemia. CDR3: CAFALQGDKTDTQYF. For the CDR3, the DNA is TGTGCCTTCGCATTACAGGGGGATAAAACAGATACGCAGTATTTT. The complete variable domain, with remaining parts taken from reference TRBV30 and TRBJ2-3, reads SQTIHQWPATLVQPVGSPLSLECTVEGTSNPNLYWYRQAAGRGLQLLFYSVGIGQISSEVPQNLSASRPQDRQFILSSKKLLLSDSGFYLCAFALQGDKTDTQYFGPGTRLTVL.